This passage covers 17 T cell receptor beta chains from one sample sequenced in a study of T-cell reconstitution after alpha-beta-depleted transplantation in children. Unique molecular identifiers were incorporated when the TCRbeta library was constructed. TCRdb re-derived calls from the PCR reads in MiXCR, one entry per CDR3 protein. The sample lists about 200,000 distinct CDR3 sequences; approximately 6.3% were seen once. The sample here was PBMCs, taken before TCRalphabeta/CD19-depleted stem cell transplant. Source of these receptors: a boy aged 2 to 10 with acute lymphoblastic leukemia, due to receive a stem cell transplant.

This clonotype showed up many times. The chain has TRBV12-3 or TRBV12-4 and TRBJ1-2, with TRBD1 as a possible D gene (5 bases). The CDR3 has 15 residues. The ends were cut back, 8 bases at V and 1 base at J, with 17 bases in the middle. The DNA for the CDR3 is TGTGCCAGCTCAGGGCAGGACGTATATAACTATGGCTACACCTTC. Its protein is CASSGQDVYNYGYTF.

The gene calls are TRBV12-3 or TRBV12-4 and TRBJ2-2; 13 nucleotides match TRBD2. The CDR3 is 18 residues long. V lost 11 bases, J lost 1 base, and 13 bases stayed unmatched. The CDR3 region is CAFSLTSGGVVNTGELFF. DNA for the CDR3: TGTGCCTTCAGTTTAACTAGCGGGGGGGTTGTGAACACCGGGGAGCTGTTTTTT.

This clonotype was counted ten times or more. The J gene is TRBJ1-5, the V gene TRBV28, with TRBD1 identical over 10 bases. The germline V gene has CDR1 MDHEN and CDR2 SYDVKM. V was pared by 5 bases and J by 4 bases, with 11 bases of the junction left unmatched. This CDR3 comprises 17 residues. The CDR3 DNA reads TGTGCCAGCAGTCCGAGACAGGGGGCAGGGGGTAATCAGCCCCAGCATTTT. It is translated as CASSPRQGAGGNQPQHF.

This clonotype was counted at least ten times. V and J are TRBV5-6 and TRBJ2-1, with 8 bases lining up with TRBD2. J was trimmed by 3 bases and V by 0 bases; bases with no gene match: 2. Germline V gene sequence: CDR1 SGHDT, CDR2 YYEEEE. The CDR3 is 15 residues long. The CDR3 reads CASSLGSGGYNEQFF. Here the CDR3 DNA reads TGTGCCAGCAGCTTGGGCAGCGGGGGCTACAATGAGCAGTTCTTC. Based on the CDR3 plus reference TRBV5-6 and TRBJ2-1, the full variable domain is DAGVTQSPTHLIKTRGQQVTLRCSPKSGHDTVSWYQQALGQGPQFIFQYYEEEERQRGNFPDRFSGHQFPNYSSELNVNALLLGDSALYLCASSLGSGGYNEQFFGPGTRLTVL.

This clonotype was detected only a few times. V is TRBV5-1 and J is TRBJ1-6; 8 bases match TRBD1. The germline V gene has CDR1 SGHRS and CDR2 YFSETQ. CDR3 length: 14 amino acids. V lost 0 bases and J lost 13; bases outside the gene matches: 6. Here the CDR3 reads CASSLGQGSSPLHF. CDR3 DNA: TGCGCCAGCAGCTTGGGACAGGGGAGTTCCCCCCTCCACTTT.

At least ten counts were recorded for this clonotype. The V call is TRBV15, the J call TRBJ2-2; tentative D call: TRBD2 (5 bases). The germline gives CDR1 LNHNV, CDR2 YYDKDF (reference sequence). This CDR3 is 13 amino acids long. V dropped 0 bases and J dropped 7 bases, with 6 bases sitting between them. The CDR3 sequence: CATSRDEGGELFF. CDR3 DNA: TGTGCCACCAGCAGAGATGAGGGCGGGGAGCTGTTTTTT.

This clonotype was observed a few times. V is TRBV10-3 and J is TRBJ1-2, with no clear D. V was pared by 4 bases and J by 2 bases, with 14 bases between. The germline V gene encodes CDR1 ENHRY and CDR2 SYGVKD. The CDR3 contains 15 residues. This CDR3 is CAISGGRERNYGYTF. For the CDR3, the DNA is TGTGCCATCAGTGGTGGTAGGGAGCGGAACTATGGCTACACCTTC.

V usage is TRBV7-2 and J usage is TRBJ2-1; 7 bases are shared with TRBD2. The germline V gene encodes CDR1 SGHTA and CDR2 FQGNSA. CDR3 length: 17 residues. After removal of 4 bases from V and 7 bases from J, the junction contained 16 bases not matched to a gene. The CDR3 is CASSYQRDPGGRNEQFF. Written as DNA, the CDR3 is TGTGCCAGCAGCTATCAGCGGGATCCGGGAGGAAGAAATGAGCAGTTCTTC.

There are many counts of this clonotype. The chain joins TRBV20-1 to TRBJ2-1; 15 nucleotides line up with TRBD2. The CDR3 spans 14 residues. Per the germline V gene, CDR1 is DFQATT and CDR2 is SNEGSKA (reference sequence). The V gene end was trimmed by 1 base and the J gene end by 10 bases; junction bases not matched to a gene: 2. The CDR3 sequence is CSARVGTSGGEQFF. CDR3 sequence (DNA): TGCAGTGCTAGAGTCGGGACTAGCGGGGGGGAGCAGTTCTTC.

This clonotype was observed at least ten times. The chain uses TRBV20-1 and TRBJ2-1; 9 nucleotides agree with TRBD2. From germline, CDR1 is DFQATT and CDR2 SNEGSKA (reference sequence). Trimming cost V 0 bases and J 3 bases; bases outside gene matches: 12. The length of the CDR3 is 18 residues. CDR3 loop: CSAREDKTSGYFYNEQFF. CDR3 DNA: TGCAGTGCTAGAGAAGATAAGACTAGCGGTTACTTCTACAATGAGCAGTTCTTC.

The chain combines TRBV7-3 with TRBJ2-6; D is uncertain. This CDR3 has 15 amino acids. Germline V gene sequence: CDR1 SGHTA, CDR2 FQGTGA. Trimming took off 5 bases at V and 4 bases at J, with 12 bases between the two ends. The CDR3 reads CASSPSSRGANVLTF. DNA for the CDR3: TGTGCCAGCAGCCCCTCCTCCCGGGGGGCCAACGTCCTGACTTTC.

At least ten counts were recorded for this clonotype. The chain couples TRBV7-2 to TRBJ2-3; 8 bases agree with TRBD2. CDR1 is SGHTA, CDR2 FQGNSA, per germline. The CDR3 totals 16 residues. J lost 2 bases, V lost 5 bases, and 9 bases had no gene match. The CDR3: CASSPRLAHATDTQYF. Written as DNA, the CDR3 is TGTGCCAGCAGCCCCCGACTAGCGCACGCCACAGATACGCAGTATTTT.

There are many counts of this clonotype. In DNA form, the CDR3 reads TGTGCCAGCAGGGGCGGATATCCCTACAATGAGCAGTTCTTC. It translates to CASRGGYPYNEQFF. The J gene is TRBJ2-1, the V gene TRBV7-2; D not certain. This CDR3 has 14 amino acids. Germline V gene sequence: CDR1 SGHTA, CDR2 FQGNSA. V gave up 6 bases and J gave up 2 bases, with 11 bases separating them.

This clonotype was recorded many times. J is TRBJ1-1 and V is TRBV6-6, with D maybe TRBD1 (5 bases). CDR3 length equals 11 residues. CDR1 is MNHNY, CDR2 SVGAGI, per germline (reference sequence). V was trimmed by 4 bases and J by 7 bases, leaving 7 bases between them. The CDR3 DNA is TGTGCCAGCAGTTCGACAGTTGAAGCTTTCTTT. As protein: CASSSTVEAFF.

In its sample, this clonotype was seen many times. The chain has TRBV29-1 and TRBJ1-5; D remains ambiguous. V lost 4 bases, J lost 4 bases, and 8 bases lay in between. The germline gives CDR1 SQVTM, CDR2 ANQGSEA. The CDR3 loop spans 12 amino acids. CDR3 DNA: TGCAGCGTTGGGTCAGCGAATCAGCCCCAGCATTTT. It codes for CSVGSANQPQHF. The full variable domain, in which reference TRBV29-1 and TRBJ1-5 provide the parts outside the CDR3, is SAVISQKPSRDICQRGTSLTIQCQVDSQVTMMFWYRQQPGQSLTLIATANQGSEATYESGFVIDKFPISRPNLTFSTLTVSNMSPEDSSIYLCSVGSANQPQHFGDGTRLSIL.

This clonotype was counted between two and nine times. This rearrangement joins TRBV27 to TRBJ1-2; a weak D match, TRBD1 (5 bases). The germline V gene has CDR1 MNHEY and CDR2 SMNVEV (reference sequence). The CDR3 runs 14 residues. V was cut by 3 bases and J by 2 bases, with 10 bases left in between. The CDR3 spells CASSFGRANYGYTF. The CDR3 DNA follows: TGTGCCAGCAGTTTCGGCAGGGCGAACTATGGCTACACCTTC.

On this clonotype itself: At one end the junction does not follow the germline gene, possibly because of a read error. Written as DNA, the CDR3 is TGTGCCAGCATCTTAGCTAGCGGGGGGACTAGCACAGATACGCAGTATTTT. Its protein product is CASILASGGTSTDTQYF. The V and J genes are TRBV7-2 and TRBJ2-3; 11 positions match TRBD2. Looked up from germline, CDR1 is SGHTA and CDR2 is FQGNSA. The CDR3 has 17 amino acids.